The following is a TCR beta chain sequence with its context. This record comes from a study of cytomegalovirus exposure and HLA in healthy donors. The wider study: Early release data held 85 million to 95 million unique TCRs from HLA-typed donors.

The PCR made use of 60 Vbeta and 13 Jbeta primers. TCRdb's copy holds only in-frame clones and misses some; the assay was immunoSEQ multiplex PCR. The sample shows about 130,000 clones, approximately 75% of them seen only once. This receptor was identified in a woman aged 40-49 years in good health and CMV-seropositive. Input material: PBMCs.

CDR3 nucleotide sequence: TGTGCCAGCAGCTCCGGACAGGGAATCCGAGAGACCCAGTACTTC. It codes for CASSSGQGIRETQYF. V gene TRBV5-4 combines with J gene TRBJ2-5; 8 positions match TRBD1. The CDR3 runs to 15 residues. Germline V CDR1 and CDR2: SGHNT, YYREEE (reference sequence). V was clipped by 3 bases and J by 4 bases; unmatched bases: 8.